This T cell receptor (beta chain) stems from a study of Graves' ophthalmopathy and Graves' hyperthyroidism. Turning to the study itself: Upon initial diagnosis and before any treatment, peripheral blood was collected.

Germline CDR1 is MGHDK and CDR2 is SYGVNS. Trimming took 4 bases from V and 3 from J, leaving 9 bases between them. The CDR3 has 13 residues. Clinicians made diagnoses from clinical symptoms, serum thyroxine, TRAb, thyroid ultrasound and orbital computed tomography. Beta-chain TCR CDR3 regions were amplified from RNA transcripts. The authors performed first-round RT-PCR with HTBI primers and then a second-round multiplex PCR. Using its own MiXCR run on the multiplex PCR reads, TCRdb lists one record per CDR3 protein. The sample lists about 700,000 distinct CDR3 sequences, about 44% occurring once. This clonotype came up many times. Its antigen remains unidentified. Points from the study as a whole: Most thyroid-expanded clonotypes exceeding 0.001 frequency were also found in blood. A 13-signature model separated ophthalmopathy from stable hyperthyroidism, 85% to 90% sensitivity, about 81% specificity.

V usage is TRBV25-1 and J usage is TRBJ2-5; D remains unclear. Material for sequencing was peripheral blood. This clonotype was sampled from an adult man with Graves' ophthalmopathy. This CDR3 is CASSGGEKETQYF. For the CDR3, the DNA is TGTGCCAGCAGTGGAGGTGAAAAAGAGACCCAGTACTTC. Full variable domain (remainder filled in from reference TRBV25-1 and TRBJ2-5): EADIYQTPRYLVIGTGKKITLECSQTMGHDKMYWYQQDPGMELHLIHYSYGVNSTEKGDLSSESTVSRIRTEHFPLTLESARPSHTSQYLCASSGGEKETQYFGPGTRLLVL.